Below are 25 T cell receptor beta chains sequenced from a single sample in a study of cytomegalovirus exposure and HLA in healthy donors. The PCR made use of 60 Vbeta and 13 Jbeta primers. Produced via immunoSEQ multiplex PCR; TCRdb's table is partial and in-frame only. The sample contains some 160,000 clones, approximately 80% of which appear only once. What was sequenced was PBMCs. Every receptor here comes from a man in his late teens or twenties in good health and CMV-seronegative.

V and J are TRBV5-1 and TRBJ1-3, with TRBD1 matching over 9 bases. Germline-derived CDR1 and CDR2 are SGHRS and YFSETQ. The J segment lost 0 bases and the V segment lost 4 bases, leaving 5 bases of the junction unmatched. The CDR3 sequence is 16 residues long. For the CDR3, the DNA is TGCGCCAGCAGCCCGGACAGGGGAAGCTCTGGAAACACCATATATTTT. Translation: CASSPDRGSSGNTIYF.

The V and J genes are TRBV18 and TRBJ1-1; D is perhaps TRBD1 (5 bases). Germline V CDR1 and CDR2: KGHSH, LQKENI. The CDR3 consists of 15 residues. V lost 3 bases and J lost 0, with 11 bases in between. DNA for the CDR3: TGTGCCAGCTCACCGGAGGGGCTCTTGAACACTGAAGCTTTCTTT. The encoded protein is CASSPEGLLNTEAFF.

CDR3 in DNA: TGTGCCAGCAGCCAAGTTTTGACAGTGGCAGCAGATACGCAGTATTTT. Its translation is CASSQVLTVAADTQYF. The genes are TRBV14 and TRBJ2-3; weak D call: TRBD1 (5 bases). This CDR3 spans 16 amino acids. Between the trimmed V and J ends, which lost 1 base and 4 bases, there was a span of 15 bases. Germline-derived CDR1 and CDR2 are SGHDN and FVKESK.

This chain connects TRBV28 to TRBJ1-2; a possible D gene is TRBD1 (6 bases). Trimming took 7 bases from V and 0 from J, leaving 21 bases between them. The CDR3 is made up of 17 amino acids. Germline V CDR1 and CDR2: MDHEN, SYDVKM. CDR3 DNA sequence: TGTGCCAGCACCTTTGGCGCGTGGGGGCAGACTAACTATGGCTACACCTTC. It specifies CASTFGAWGQTNYGYTF.

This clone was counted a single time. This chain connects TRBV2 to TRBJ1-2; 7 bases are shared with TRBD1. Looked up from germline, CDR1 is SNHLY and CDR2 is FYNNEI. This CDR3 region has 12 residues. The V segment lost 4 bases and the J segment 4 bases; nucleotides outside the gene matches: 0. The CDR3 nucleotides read TGTGCCAGCAGTGGACAGGGCTATGGCTACACCTTC. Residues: CASSGQGYGYTF.

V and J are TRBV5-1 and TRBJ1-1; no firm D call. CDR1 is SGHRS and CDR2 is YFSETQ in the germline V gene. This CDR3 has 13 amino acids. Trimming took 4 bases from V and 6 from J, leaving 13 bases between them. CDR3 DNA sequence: TGCGCCAGCAGCACCCCGGCGGAGGCTGAAGCTTTCTTT. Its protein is CASSTPAEAEAFF.

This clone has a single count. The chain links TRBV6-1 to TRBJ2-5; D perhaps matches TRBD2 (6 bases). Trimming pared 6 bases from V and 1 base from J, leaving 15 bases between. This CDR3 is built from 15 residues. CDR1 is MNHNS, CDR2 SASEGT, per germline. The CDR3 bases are TGTGCCAGCAGGCAGGCCGTAGCGGCCCAAGAGACCCAGTACTTC. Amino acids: CASRQAVAAQETQYF.

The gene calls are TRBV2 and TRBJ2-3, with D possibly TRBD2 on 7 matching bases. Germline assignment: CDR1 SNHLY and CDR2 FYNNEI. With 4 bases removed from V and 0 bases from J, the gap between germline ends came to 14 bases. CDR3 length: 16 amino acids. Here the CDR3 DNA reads TGTGCCAGCAGTGGCCTGGCGGGGGCTAGCACAGATACGCAGTATTTT. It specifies CASSGLAGASTDTQYF.

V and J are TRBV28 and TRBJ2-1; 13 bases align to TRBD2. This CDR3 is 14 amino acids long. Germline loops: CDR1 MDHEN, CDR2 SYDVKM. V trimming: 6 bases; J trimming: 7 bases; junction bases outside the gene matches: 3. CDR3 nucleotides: TGTGCCAGCAGGACTAGCGGGGGGAGGAATGAGCAGTTCTTC. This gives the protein CASRTSGGRNEQFF.

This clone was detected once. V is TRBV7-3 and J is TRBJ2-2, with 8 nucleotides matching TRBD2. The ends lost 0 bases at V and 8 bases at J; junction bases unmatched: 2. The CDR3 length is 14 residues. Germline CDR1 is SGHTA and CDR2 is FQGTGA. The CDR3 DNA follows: TGTGCCAGCAGCTTAACTAGCGGGGCGGGGGAGCTGTTTTTT. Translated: CASSLTSGAGELFF. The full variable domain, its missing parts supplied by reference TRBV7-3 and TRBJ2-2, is GAGVSQTPSNKVTEKGKYVELRCDPISGHTALYWYRQSLGQGPEFLIYFQGTGAADDSGLPNDRFFAVRPEGSVSTLKIQRTERGDSAVYLCASSLTSGAGELFFGEGSRLTVL.

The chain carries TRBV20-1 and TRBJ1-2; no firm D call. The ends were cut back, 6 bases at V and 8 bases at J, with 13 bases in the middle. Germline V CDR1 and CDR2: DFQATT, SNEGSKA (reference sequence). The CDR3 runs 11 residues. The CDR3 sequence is CSARRQGGYTF. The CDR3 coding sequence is TGCAGTGCAAGACGACAAGGCGGCTACACCTTC.

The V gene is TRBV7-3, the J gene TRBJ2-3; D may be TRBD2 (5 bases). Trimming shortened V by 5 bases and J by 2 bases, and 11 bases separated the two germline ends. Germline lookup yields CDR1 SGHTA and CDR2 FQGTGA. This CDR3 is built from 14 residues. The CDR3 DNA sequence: TGTGCCAGCAGCCCTTGGAGGAACACAGATACGCAGTATTTT. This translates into CASSPWRNTDTQYF.

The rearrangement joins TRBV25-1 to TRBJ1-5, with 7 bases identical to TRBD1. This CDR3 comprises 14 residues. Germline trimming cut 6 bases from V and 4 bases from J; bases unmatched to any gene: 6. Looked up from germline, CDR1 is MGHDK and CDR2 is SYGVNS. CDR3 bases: TGTGCCAGCAGCGAGACAGGGACAAATCAGCCCCAGCATTTT. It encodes CASSETGTNQPQHF.

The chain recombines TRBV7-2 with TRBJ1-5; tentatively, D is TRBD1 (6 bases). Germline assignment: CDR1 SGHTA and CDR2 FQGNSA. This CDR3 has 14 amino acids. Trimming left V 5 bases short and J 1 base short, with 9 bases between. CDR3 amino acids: CASSPDSSNQPQHF. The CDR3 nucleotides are TGTGCCAGCAGCCCGGACAGCAGCAATCAGCCCCAGCATTTT.

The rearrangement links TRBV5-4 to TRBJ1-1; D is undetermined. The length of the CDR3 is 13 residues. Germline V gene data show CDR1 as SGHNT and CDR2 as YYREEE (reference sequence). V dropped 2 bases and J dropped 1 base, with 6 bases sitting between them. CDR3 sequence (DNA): TGTGCCAGCAGCTTCCCAGGGAACACTGAAGCTTTCTTT. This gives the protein CASSFPGNTEAFF.

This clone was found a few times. CDR3 coding DNA: TGCGCCAGCAGCCAAAGACAGACTAACACTGAAGCTTTCTTT. This sequence encodes CASSQRQTNTEAFF. The rearrangement uses TRBV4-1 and TRBJ1-1; tentative D call: TRBD1 (5 bases). This CDR3 spans 14 amino acids. Trimming cost V 2 bases and J 2 bases, with 9 bases left between them. In germline, CDR1 is MGHRA, CDR2 YSYEKL.

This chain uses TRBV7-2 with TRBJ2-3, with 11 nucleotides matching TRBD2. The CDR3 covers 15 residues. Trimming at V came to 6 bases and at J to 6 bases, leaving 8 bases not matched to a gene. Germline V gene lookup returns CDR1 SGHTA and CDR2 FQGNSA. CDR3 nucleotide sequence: TGTGCCAGCAGTCATAGCGGGGGGGCGGCGGATACGCAGTATTTT. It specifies CASSHSGGAADTQYF.

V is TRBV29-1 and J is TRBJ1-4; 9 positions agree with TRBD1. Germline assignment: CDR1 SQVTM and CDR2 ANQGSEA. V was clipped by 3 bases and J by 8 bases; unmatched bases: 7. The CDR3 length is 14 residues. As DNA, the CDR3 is TGCAGCGTTGAGGGACAGGGCTTTGGAGAAAAACTGTTTTTT. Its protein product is CSVEGQGFGEKLFF. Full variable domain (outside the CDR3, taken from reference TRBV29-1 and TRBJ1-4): SAVISQKPSRDICQRGTSLTIQCQVDSQVTMMFWYRQQPGQSLTLIATANQGSEATYESGFVIDKFPISRPNLTFSTLTVSNMSPEDSSIYLCSVEGQGFGEKLFFGSGTQLSVL.

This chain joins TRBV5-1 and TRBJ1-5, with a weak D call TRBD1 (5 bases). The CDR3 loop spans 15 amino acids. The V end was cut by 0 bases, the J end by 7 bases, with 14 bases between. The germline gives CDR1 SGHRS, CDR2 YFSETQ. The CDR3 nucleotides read TGCGCCAGCAGCTTGGGTGGCCAGGGCAGACAGCCCCAGCATTTT. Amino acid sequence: CASSLGGQGRQPQHF. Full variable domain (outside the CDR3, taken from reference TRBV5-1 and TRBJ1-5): KAGVTQTPRYLIKTRGQQVTLSCSPISGHRSVSWYQQTPGQGLQFLFEYFSETQRNKGNFPGRFSGRQFSNSRSEMNVSTLELGDSALYLCASSLGGQGRQPQHFGDGTRLSIL.

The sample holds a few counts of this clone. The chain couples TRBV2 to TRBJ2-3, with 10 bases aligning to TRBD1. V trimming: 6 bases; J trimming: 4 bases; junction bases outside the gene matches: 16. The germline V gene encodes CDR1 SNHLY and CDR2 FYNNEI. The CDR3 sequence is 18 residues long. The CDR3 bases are TGTGCCAGCAGGTTTCCCTTTCCCGGGACAGGGGAAGCAGATACGCAGTATTTT. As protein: CASRFPFPGTGEADTQYF.

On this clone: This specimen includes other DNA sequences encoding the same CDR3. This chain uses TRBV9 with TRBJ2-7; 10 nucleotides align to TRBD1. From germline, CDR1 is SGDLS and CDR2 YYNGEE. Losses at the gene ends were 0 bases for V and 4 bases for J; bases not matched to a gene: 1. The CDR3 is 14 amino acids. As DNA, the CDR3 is TGTGCCAGCAGCGTAGGACAGGGGGCATACGAGCAGTACTTC. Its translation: CASSVGQGAYEQYF. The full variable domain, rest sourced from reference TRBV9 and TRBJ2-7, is DSGVTQTPKHLITATGQRVTLRCSPRSGDLSVYWYQQSLDQGLQFLIQYYNGEERAKGNILERFSAQQFPDLHSELNLSSLELGDSALYFCASSVGQGAYEQYFGPGTRLTVT.

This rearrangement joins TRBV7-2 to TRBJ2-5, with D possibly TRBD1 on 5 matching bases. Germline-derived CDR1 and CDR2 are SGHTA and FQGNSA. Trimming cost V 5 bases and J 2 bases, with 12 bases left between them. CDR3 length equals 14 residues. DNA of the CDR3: TGTGCCAGCAGCCGTGGACATCCTCAAGAGACCCAGTACTTC. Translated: CASSRGHPQETQYF.

As DNA, the CDR3 is TGTGCCAGTAGTACCTCCACTGAGCAGTACTTC. Protein sequence: CASSTSTEQYF. This chain links TRBV19 with TRBJ2-7; no reliable D call. Deletions cut 4 bases from V and 7 bases from J, with 8 bases between. Germline CDR1 is LNHDA and CDR2 is SQIVND (reference sequence). This CDR3 comprises 11 residues.

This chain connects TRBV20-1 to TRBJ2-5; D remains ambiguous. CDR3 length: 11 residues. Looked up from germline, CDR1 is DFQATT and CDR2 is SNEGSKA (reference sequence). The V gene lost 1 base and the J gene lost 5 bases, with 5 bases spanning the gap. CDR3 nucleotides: TGCAGTGCTAGAGGCCGGGAGACCCAGTACTTC. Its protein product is CSARGRETQYF.

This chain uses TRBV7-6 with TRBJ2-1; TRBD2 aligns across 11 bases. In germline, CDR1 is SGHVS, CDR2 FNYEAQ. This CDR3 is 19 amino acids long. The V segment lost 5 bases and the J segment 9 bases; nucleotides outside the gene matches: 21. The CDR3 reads CASSPQPLTSGSWNSEQFF. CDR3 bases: TGTGCCAGCAGCCCCCAACCCCTCACTAGCGGGAGTTGGAATAGTGAGCAGTTCTTC.